These 16 T cell receptor beta chains were all obtained from the same sample, sequenced in a study of T cells in Graves' hyperthyroidism and ophthalmopathy. The investigators amplified TCR beta CDR3 regions from RNA transcripts. HTBI primers were employed in a first-round RT-PCR of the TCR CDR3. TCRdb passed the multiplex PCR reads through MiXCR, listing each CDR3 protein once. The data hold hundreds of thousands of distinct CDR3 sequences, with roughly 15% observed a single time. The sequencing sample was made of blood. These receptors all come from a woman in her fifties or sixties with Graves' ophthalmopathy.

This chain joins TRBV20-1 and TRBJ2-1; TRBD2 matches at 13 bases. There are 18 residues in the CDR3. Germline-derived CDR1 and CDR2 are DFQATT and SNEGSKA (reference sequence). V shed 0 bases and J 9 bases; nucleotides not matched to a gene: 14. CDR3 sequence reads: CSARDYALTSGRTGEQFF. CDR3 in DNA: TGCAGTGCTAGAGATTATGCCCTGACTAGCGGGAGGACGGGTGAGCAGTTCTTC.

The rearrangement uses TRBV20-1 and TRBJ1-1, with TRBD1 matching over 7 bases. The CDR3 is made up of 14 amino acids. After removal of 5 bases from V and 4 bases from J, the junction contained 10 bases not matched to a gene. Per the germline V gene, CDR1 is DFQATT and CDR2 is SNEGSKA (reference sequence). CDR3 in amino acids: CSAPRTGRLTEAFF. In nucleotides, the CDR3 is TGCAGTGCTCCCCGGACAGGACGGCTCACTGAAGCTTTCTTT.

In its sample, this clonotype was seen a few times. This chain connects TRBV2 to TRBJ1-2; possibly TRBD1 for D (5 bases). With 6 bases removed from V and 8 bases from J, the gap between germline ends came to 13 bases. The CDR3 covers 12 residues. Looked up from germline, CDR1 is SNHLY and CDR2 is FYNNEI. This CDR3 is CASSDVGEGYTF. CDR3 in DNA: TGTGCCAGCAGCGACGTGGGGGAGGGCTACACCTTC.

This clonotype came up a few times. The germline gene is not matched at one end of the junction; a read error may be the cause. V is TRBV29-1 and J is TRBJ2-5; D perhaps matches TRBD1 (6 bases). This CDR3 comprises 12 residues. Germline lookup yields CDR1 SQVTM and CDR2 ANQGSEA. CDR3 loop: CSVEGDIETQYF. CDR3 coding DNA: TGCAGCGTGGAAGGGGACATAGAGACCCAGTACTTC.

V and J are TRBV9 and TRBJ1-6; D is undetermined. This CDR3 is 15 amino acids long. Per the germline V gene, CDR1 is SGDLS and CDR2 is YYNGEE. V was clipped by 0 bases and J by 10 bases, with 14 bases between them. This CDR3 reads CASSVAVGLGSPLHF. The CDR3 DNA sequence: TGTGCCAGCAGCGTAGCTGTGGGATTAGGATCACCCCTCCACTTT.

This clonotype has a count of ten or more. The J gene is TRBJ2-3, the V gene TRBV24-1, with D uncertain. CDR3 length: 13 amino acids. V lost 10 bases to trimming and J lost 4 bases, with 14 bases between them. CDR1 and CDR2 from the germline V gene are KGHDR and SFDVKD. CDR3 nucleotides: TGTGCCACTGGCTCGGGCGCGCCAGATACGCAGTATTTT. It specifies CATGSGAPDTQYF.

This clonotype appeared many times. The gene calls are TRBV6-1 and TRBJ2-5, with TRBD2 matching over 8 bases. CDR1 is MNHNS, CDR2 SASEGT, per germline. The CDR3 consists of 15 residues. Germline trimming cut 5 bases from V and 11 bases from J; bases unmatched to any gene: 16. CDR3 DNA: TGTGCCAGCAGTTCCACTGGCGGGGGGCTTGATTCTCAGTACTTC. Amino acid sequence: CASSSTGGGLDSQYF.

A remark on this clonotype: A clone one base away is much larger, so this may be a read error. The chain is built from TRBV2 and TRBJ1-6, with D maybe TRBD1 (5 bases). The V and J ends lost 1 base and 4 bases respectively, with 8 bases between them. In germline, CDR1 is SNHLY, CDR2 FYNNEI. There are 15 residues in the CDR3. The CDR3 DNA sequence: TGTGCCAGCAGTGAAGGGGGGGTTTATAATTCACCCCTCCACTTT. Translation gives CASSEGGVYNSPLHF.

This clonotype appeared many times. This chain joins TRBV5-1 and TRBJ2-3; TRBD1 matches 9 bases. The CDR3 covers 13 residues. CDR1 SGHRS and CDR2 YFSETQ come from the germline V gene. J was trimmed by 6 bases and V by 9 bases; bases with no gene match: 8. CDR3 bases: TGCGCCACCCGGACAGGGGTTGGCGATACGCAGTATTTT. Its translation: CATRTGVGDTQYF.

The chain joins TRBV28 to TRBJ1-5; tentatively, D is TRBD1 (5 bases). The V end was cut by 5 bases, the J end by 5 bases, with 13 bases between. The CDR3 is 14 residues long. The V gene's germline CDR1 is MDHEN and CDR2 SYDVKM. The CDR3 loop is CASSPPGTYQPQHF. In DNA form, the CDR3 reads TGTGCCAGCAGTCCCCCCGGGACCTATCAGCCCCAGCATTTT.

This clonotype was counted at least ten times. The chain combines TRBV20-1 with TRBJ2-7; maybe TRBD1 (5 bases). Trimming removed 2 bases from V and 0 bases from J, with 11 bases in between. The CDR3 sequence is 14 residues long. The germline V gene has CDR1 DFQATT and CDR2 SNEGSKA (reference sequence). The CDR3 protein is CSARPTVPSYEQYF. CDR3 in DNA: TGCAGTGCTAGACCGACAGTTCCCTCCTACGAGCAGTACTTC.

This clonotype came up many times. V is TRBV28 and J is TRBJ2-2, with 7 positions matching TRBD1. The CDR3 is 14 amino acids. With 3 bases clipped from V and 4 bases from J, the junction kept 2 bases outside the gene matches. Germline-derived CDR1 and CDR2 are MDHEN and SYDVKM. DNA for the CDR3: TGTGCCAGCAGTTTCGGGACAGTCACCGGGGAGCTGTTTTTT. It translates to CASSFGTVTGELFF.

This clonotype appeared many times. The V gene is TRBV28, the J gene TRBJ2-7, with no clear D. There are 13 residues in the CDR3. The germline CDR1 and CDR2 sequences are MDHEN and SYDVKM. V dropped 7 bases and J dropped 3 bases, with 13 bases sitting between them. Here the CDR3 reads CASTKRPLYEQYF. CDR3 DNA sequence: TGTGCCAGCACCAAGAGACCCCTCTACGAGCAGTACTTC.

This clonotype was seen ten or more times. The gene calls are TRBV28 and TRBJ2-7; the D gene is possibly TRBD2 (7 bases). Trimming stripped 7 bases from V and 3 bases from J, with 19 bases between. CDR1 and CDR2 from the germline V gene are MDHEN and SYDVKM. CDR3 length: 15 amino acids. Here the CDR3 reads CASKRAGRGDYEQYF. CDR3 sequence (DNA): TGTGCCAGCAAAAGGGCGGGGAGGGGGGACTACGAGCAGTACTTC. Full variable domain (outside the CDR3, taken from reference TRBV28 and TRBJ2-7): DVKVTQSSRYLVKRTGEKVFLECVQDMDHENMFWYRQDPGLGLRLIYFSYDVKMKEKGDIPEGYSVSREKKERFSLILESASTNQTSMYLCASKRAGRGDYEQYFGPGTRLTVT.

This clonotype was seen ten or more times. The J gene is TRBJ2-1, the V gene TRBV7-3; 7 bases fit TRBD1. Germline V gives CDR1 SGHTA, CDR2 FQGTGA. With V trimmed by 1 base and J by 6 bases, 6 bases remained unmatched. CDR3 length equals 15 residues. The CDR3 DNA follows: TGTGCCAGCAGCTTAAGACCAGGGGGAGTCAATGAGCAGTTCTTC. Amino acid sequence: CASSLRPGGVNEQFF.

This clonotype occurred many times. The genes are TRBV12-3 or TRBV12-4 and TRBJ2-7, with D possibly TRBD2 on 5 matching bases. This CDR3 spans 14 amino acids. Trimming pared 1 base from V and 3 bases from J, leaving 10 bases between. CDR3 loop: CASSLGPDFYEQYF. The DNA for the CDR3 is TGTGCCAGCAGTTTAGGCCCGGACTTCTACGAGCAGTACTTC.